This T cell receptor (beta chain) originates from a study of blood T cell repertoires in COVID-19. As for the study in general: The samples span acute and convalescent COVID-19 from the United States, Italy and Spain. Sources were T cells, B-cell-depleted T cells, or PBMCs; the material itself was cDNA or gDNA.

Patients of the Seattle cohort, enrolled during active infection, were followed longitudinally. The germline gives CDR1 LNHDA, CDR2 SQIVND (reference sequence). J was trimmed by 6 bases and V by 5 bases; bases with no gene match: 6. This CDR3 comprises 14 residues. Libraries were prepared by immunoSEQ multiplex PCR; TCRdb keeps only in-frame clonotypes and omits some of them. The table records 310,000 or so clones, roughly 87% of them present only once. What was sequenced was peripheral blood. This receptor was obtained from a man aged 30 to 45 with COVID-19, enrolled during active disease. The V call is TRBV19, the J call TRBJ2-7; 11 bases line up with TRBD1. CDR3: CASSSGTGGLEQYF. The CDR3 region has the DNA TGTGCCAGTAGTTCCGGGACAGGGGGGCTCGAGCAGTACTTC.